This TCR beta chain was sequenced during a study of T cells in Graves' hyperthyroidism and ophthalmopathy. Notes on the study in general: The model predicted ophthalmopathy a median approximately seven months before onset.

Researchers amplified the TCR beta CDR3 regions from RNA transcripts. In the first-round RT-PCR of the TCR CDR3, the HTBI primer set was used. TCRdb redid the calling of the multiplex PCR reads with MiXCR, one entry per CDR3 protein. The table shows about 200,000 distinct CDR3 sequences, with around a sixth occurring only once. CDR3 length: 16 residues. The V and J ends lost 4 bases and 7 bases, in that order; junction bases with no gene match: 11. The germline gives CDR1 SEHNR, CDR2 FQNEAQ (reference sequence). Ten or more counts support this clonotype. Antigen specificity is unknown. Among the patients, aged 18 to 65, hyperthyroidism was newly diagnosed and had lasted under 2 months.

V gene TRBV7-9 combines with J gene TRBJ2-1, with 9 bases aligning to TRBD2. The origin of this receptor is a woman aged 50 to 60 with Graves' hyperthyroidism. Material: blood. This chain's CDR3 is CASSSALSGRRNEQFF. The CDR3 bases are TGTGCCAGCAGCTCTGCTCTTAGCGGGAGAAGGAATGAGCAGTTCTTC.